This T cell receptor (beta chain) was captured by sequencing in a study of T cell responses to AZD1222 COVID-19 vaccine. Whole-study results and caveats: Baseline testing showed seropositivity in only a handful of AZD1222 recipients. Among the donors, most were white British and more were female, and clonal diversity was possibly underestimated. The reported proportion of spike-specific TCRs targeting unmutated variant regions was nearly half. The breadth and depth of Spike-specific TCRs increased once two AZD1222 doses had been given.

The V end lost 4 bases, the J end lost 7 bases, and 7 bases lay between the germline ends. CDR1 MNHEY and CDR2 SVGAGI come from the germline V gene. CDR3 length: 11 residues. Only in-frame clones appear in the TCRdb table, and some are missing; sequencing was by immunoSEQ multiplex PCR. The sample lists under 120,000 clones; nearly 90% were seen once. In regard to this clone: The target antigen is unknown.

The chain uses TRBV6-5 and TRBJ1-2; D remains ambiguous. The sequencing used peripheral blood, collected 28 days after the second AZD1222 dose. The sequence was collected from an adult who received the AZD1222 COVID-19 vaccine. The CDR3 protein is CASSSGLGYTF. In nucleotides, the CDR3 is TGTGCCAGCAGTTCCGGGCTTGGCTACACCTTC.